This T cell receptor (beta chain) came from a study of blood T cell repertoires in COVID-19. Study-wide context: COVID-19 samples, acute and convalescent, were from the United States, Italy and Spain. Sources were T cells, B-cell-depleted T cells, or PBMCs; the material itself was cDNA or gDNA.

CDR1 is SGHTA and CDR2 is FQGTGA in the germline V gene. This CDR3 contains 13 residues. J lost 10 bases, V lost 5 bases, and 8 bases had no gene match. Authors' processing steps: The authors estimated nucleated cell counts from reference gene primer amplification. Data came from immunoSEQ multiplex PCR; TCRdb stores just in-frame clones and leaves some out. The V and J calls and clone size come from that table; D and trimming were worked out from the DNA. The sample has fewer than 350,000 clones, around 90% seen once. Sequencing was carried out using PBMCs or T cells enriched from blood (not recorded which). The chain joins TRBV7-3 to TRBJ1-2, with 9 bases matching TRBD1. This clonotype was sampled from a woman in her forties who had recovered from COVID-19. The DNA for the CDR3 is TGTGCCAGCAGCCAAAGACAGGGGGGCTACTACACCTTC. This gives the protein CASSQRQGGYYTF.